Included here is one T cell receptor (beta chain) sequence, with context. The clone's antigen remains unknown. Base quality data are lacking; no much larger clone is found one base away. TCRbeta CDR3 regions were amplified from genomic DNA using the immunoSEQ Assay, a bias-controlled multiplex PCR. From the authors' description of their analysis: The number of nucleated cells in each sample was estimated from the amplification of reference gene primers within the assay. Sequence reads were collapsed and filtered to measure the absolute abundance of every unique TCRbeta CDR3 rearrangement. For each sample, productive Simpson clonality was calculated by taking the square root of Simpson's diversity index across productive rearrangements. In its TCRdb copy, this immuneACCESS table keeps in-frame sequences only and misses some clones. Where compared with another copy, unresolved V genes explain less than half of these, and the others have no known cause. V and J calls and clone size follow that table, whereas D and trimming were derived from the DNA. Here the sample has more than 200,000 clones; more than 65% occur a single time. The top ten clones comprise about 8% of the sample.

The data were obtained in a study of blood T cell repertoires in COVID-19 (dated by TCRdb to 2020 to 2021). Turning to the overall study: Collaborator samples came from the United States, Italy and Spain and covered acute and convalescent phases of COVID-19. The material from the prospective study consisted of cDNA or gDNA derived from T cells, B-cell-depleted T cells, or PBMCs. Subjects who had been exposed to COVID-19, were actively infected with it, or had recovered from it provided the deeply sampled blood TCRbeta repertoires that made up the dataset. The repertoires were made available in a free public database intended to serve as a resource for research on the immune response to SARS-CoV-2. The samples were drawn from two sources: the first 160 participants of the ongoing ImmuneRACE study, and 1,200 or so subjects contributed by 6 global collaborators. Nearly every sample came with metadata listing a de-identified subject ID, COVID-19 status, age in years and sex. Where available, HLA class I and class II types were taken from metadata supplied by the sample provider and were not determined by assay-based typing.

The V end gives up 5 bases and the J end 0 bases, leaving 6 bases in the junction not matched to a gene. The CDR3 holds 16 amino acids from the cysteine to the phenylalanine. The retained sequence is limited to the CDR3, 48 bases, with the frame set at the first base. For CDR1 and CDR2, the germline V gene (reference sequence) lists LGHDT and YNNKEL. The collaborating institutions used their own protocols to collect whole blood in K2EDTA tubes. For TCRbeta analysis, collaborators shipped samples in one of three forms: frozen whole blood, isolated PBMCs, or DNA extracted from either of those sample types. Broader findings and caveats from the paper: The quantity of clinical and demographic metadata differed by source and by participant and was supplied without curation.

The chain is assembled from TRBV3-1 (or the pseudogene TRBV3-2) and TRBJ2-2; 7 bases in the junction line up with TRBD2. The TCR sequence derives from a woman aged 80 or older with acute or convalescent COVID-19. Material: peripheral blood. The nucleotide sequence is TGTGCCAGCAGCATTAAGCGGGGCCCGAACACCGGGGAGCTGTTTTTT. This sequence encodes CASSIKRGPNTGELFF.